This T cell receptor (beta chain) was identified in a study of T cells of healthy individuals. This clonotype was counted a few times. At one end the junction does not follow the germline gene, possibly because of a read error. Using its own MiXCR run on the 5' RACE reads, TCRdb lists one record per CDR3 protein. Of 40,000 to 65,000 distinct CDR3 sequences listed, roughly 15% are singletons. The sequence came from a human donor in good health.

CDR3: CASTPGTGRREAQYF. The CDR3 region has the DNA TGTGCCAGTACCCCGGGGACAGGGAGAAGAGAGGCCCAGTACTTC. The chain has TRBV19 and TRBJ2-5; 9 bases fit TRBD1. CDR3 length: 15 residues. Germline lookup yields CDR1 LNHDA and CDR2 SQIVND (reference sequence).